Each of the 32 T cell receptor beta chains below was sequenced from the same sample in a study of lymphopenia after photon versus proton radiotherapy. Profiled with immunoSEQ multiplex PCR; TCRdb holds only in-frame clones, not every one. Of 55,000 to 70,000 clones in the sample, more than 75% were seen once. The sample in question was peripheral blood, obtained from a patient treated with proton-based radiotherapy. All receptors derive from an elderly man with esophageal cancer.

V gene TRBV5-4 combines with J gene TRBJ1-5, with a possible D match to TRBD1 (5 bases). Trimming took 3 bases from V and 6 from J, leaving 16 bases between them. The CDR3 consists of 15 residues. Germline assignment: CDR1 SGHNT and CDR2 YYREEE (reference sequence). CDR3 residues: CASSSGTGDGQPQHF. CDR3 DNA sequence: TGTGCCAGCAGCTCCGGGACCGGGGACGGTCAGCCCCAGCATTTT.

This chain connects TRBV5-1 to TRBJ1-1; TRBD1 matches 9 bases. V lost 2 bases and J lost 4; bases outside the gene matches: 15. The germline gives CDR1 SGHRS, CDR2 YFSETQ. This CDR3 has 18 amino acids. CDR3 bases: TGCGCCAGCAGCTTATCCTCGTATGGCGGGACAGGGATCACTGAAGCTTTCTTT. The encoded protein is CASSLSSYGGTGITEAFF.

The CDR3: CASSLGRQTNSPLHF. CDR3 nucleotide sequence: TGTGCCAGCAGCTTAGGCCGACAGACTAATTCACCCCTCCACTTT. This rearrangement joins TRBV7-2 to TRBJ1-6, with D possibly matching TRBD1 (5 bases). Germline V gene lookup returns CDR1 SGHTA and CDR2 FQGNSA. The CDR3 covers 15 residues. Trimming pared 1 base from V and 6 bases from J, leaving 10 bases between.

The genes are TRBV7-9 and TRBJ2-5; 7 bases are shared with TRBD1. This CDR3 has 14 amino acids. V lost 5 bases and J lost 2; bases outside the gene matches: 5. Germline V gene sequence: CDR1 SEHNR, CDR2 FQNEAQ (reference sequence). The CDR3 nucleotides are TGTGCCAGCAGCCCGACAGGGATTCAAGAGACCCAGTACTTC. Encoded protein: CASSPTGIQETQYF.

The chain joins TRBV7-2 to TRBJ1-2; D is possibly TRBD1 (6 bases). Germline V gives CDR1 SGHTA, CDR2 FQGNSA. The CDR3 totals 13 residues. Trimming took 5 bases from V and 1 from J, leaving 8 bases between them. Written as DNA, the CDR3 is TGTGCCAGCAGCCCGGACAGTAACTATGGCTACACCTTC. Translated: CASSPDSNYGYTF.

The chain has TRBV30 and TRBJ1-2; D is unclear. The V gene lost 5 bases and the J gene lost 4 bases, with 11 bases spanning the gap. There are 12 residues in the CDR3. Germline V CDR1 and CDR2: GTSNPN, SVGIG (reference sequence). The CDR3 coding sequence is TGTGCCTGGCTCTCGGGGTTCTATGGCTACACCTTC. Protein: CAWLSGFYGYTF. Filled out from reference TRBV30 and TRBJ1-2, the complete variable domain reads SQTIHQWPATLVQPVGSPLSLECTVEGTSNPNLYWYRQAAGRGLQLLFYSVGIGQISSEVPQNLSASRPQDRQFILSSKKLLLSDSGFYLCAWLSGFYGYTFGSGTRLTVV.

This clone was seen at least ten times. The chain combines TRBV15 with TRBJ2-7; tentative D call: TRBD2 (6 bases). This CDR3 has 12 amino acids. With 3 bases removed from V and 4 bases from J, the gap between germline ends came to 7 bases. CDR1 is LNHNV and CDR2 is YYDKDF in the germline V gene (reference sequence). CDR3: CATSSGTYEQYF. CDR3 sequence (DNA): TGTGCCACCAGCAGCGGGACTTACGAGCAGTACTTC.

The gene calls are TRBV6-5 and TRBJ2-1; TRBD2 is a possible D gene (6 bases). Germline V gene lookup returns CDR1 MNHEY and CDR2 SVGAGI. Trimming stripped 4 bases from V and 7 bases from J, with 11 bases between. This CDR3 comprises 13 residues. CDR3 DNA sequence: TGTGCCAGCAGTTCTGCGGGGAAGAATGAGCAGTTCTTC. It is translated as CASSSAGKNEQFF.

As for this clone: Compared with germline, one end of the junction differs, possibly owing to a read error. This chain connects TRBV7-7 to TRBJ2-3; 10 bases match TRBD2. Germline lookup yields CDR1 SSHAT and CDR2 FNYEAQ (reference sequence). This CDR3 is built from 17 residues. CDR3 region: CASSATLAGGDTDTQYF. CDR3 sequence (DNA): TGTGCTAGCAGCGCTACCTTAGCGGGAGGAGACACAGATACGCAGTATTTT.

The V gene is TRBV6-1, the J gene TRBJ1-2; D ambiguous. CDR3 length: 14 amino acids. Trimming took off 1 base at V and 2 bases at J, with 8 bases between the two ends. Germline CDR1 is MNHNS and CDR2 is SASEGT. CDR3 sequence reads: CASSEVGPNYGYTF. DNA for the CDR3: TGTGCCAGCAGTGAAGTAGGGCCCAACTATGGCTACACCTTC.

At least ten counts were recorded for this clone. DNA for the CDR3: TGTGCCATTACCAGGACAGGGGATGGCTACACCTTC. This translates into CAITRTGDGYTF. The gene calls are TRBV10-3 and TRBJ1-2, with TRBD1 identical over 9 bases. Germline CDR1 and CDR2: ENHRY and SYGVKD. V lost 9 bases to trimming and J lost 6 bases; unmatched junction nucleotides: 5. This CDR3 is 12 amino acids long.

This sequence joins TRBV7-6 and TRBJ1-2; 8 bases are a match to TRBD1. After removal of 1 base from V and 2 bases from J, the junction contained 0 bases not matched to a gene. Germline V gene sequence: CDR1 SGHVS, CDR2 FNYEAQ. CDR3 size: 14 residues. The CDR3 sequence is CASSLGTGNYGYTF. DNA for the CDR3: TGTGCCAGCAGCTTAGGGACAGGGAACTATGGCTACACCTTC.

The chain employs TRBV9 and TRBJ2-1; TRBD2 matches at 8 bases. J gave up 6 bases and V 4 bases, and 9 bases lay outside the gene matches. The CDR3 runs 15 residues. Germline V CDR1 and CDR2: SGDLS, YYNGEE. CDR3: CASSPTGGVANEQFF. In DNA form, the CDR3 reads TGTGCCAGCAGCCCAACCGGGGGGGTAGCCAATGAGCAGTTCTTC.

This chain links TRBV5-4 with TRBJ2-7; TRBD1 agrees at 7 bases. The J segment lost 1 base and the V segment lost 4 bases, leaving 5 bases of the junction unmatched. Germline V gives CDR1 SGHNT, CDR2 YYREEE (reference sequence). The CDR3 length is 14 residues. The CDR3 DNA is TGTGCCAGCAGCGTGGACAGGTGGTCCTACGAGCAGTACTTC. The encoded protein is CASSVDRWSYEQYF.

The V and J genes are TRBV19 and TRBJ1-2; D is unclear. Germline CDR1 reads LNHDA; CDR2 reads SQIVND (reference sequence). V lost 7 bases and J 8 bases, leaving 14 bases between the germline ends. This CDR3 region has 12 residues. CDR3 sequence: CASTDLLGGYTF. The CDR3, as DNA: TGTGCCAGTACCGACCTCTTGGGAGGCTACACCTTC.

The chain couples TRBV11-2 to TRBJ2-1, with 9 positions matching TRBD2. Germline V gives CDR1 SGHAT, CDR2 FQNNGV. CDR3 length equals 19 residues. V lost 0 bases to trimming and J lost 0 bases; unmatched junction nucleotides: 9. The CDR3 region is CASSLDRGREGNSYNEQFF. The CDR3 region has the DNA TGTGCCAGCAGCTTAGATCGTGGGCGGGAGGGTAACTCCTACAATGAGCAGTTCTTC.

This chain's CDR3 is CASSPVSGQEETQYF. The DNA of the CDR3 is TGTGCCAGCAGCCCTGTATCGGGGCAGGAAGAGACCCAGTACTTC. This sequence joins TRBV7-2 and TRBJ2-5, with D possibly called TRBD1 or TRBD2 (5 bases each). The germline V gene has CDR1 SGHTA and CDR2 FQGNSA. The ends were cut back, 5 bases at V and 3 bases at J, with 16 bases in the middle. This CDR3 has 15 residues.

Only a few counts were recorded for this clone. V and J are TRBV18 and TRBJ1-6; D is possibly TRBD1 (6 bases). Germline values: CDR1 KGHSH, CDR2 LQKENI. V was pared by 6 bases and J by 8 bases, with 14 bases between. This CDR3 spans 14 amino acids. As DNA, the CDR3 is TGTGCCAGCTCCGACAGGCCCGGGGATTCACCCCTCCACTTT. This encodes CASSDRPGDSPLHF.

The chain employs TRBV4-3 and TRBJ2-3; no clear D. The CDR3 runs to 13 residues. CDR1 and CDR2 (germline): LGHNA, YSLEER. V lost 2 bases and J 4 bases, leaving 7 bases between the germline ends. The CDR3 nucleotides read TGCGCCAGCAGCCAATCACGTTCAGATACGCAGTATTTT. It encodes CASSQSRSDTQYF.

V usage is TRBV5-4 and J usage is TRBJ2-6, with 8 bases identical to TRBD1. The V segment lost 2 bases and the J segment 1 base; nucleotides outside the gene matches: 14. The germline V gene encodes CDR1 SGHNT and CDR2 YYREEE (reference sequence). The CDR3 is made up of 20 amino acids. CDR3 region: CASSFSHPGQVTSGANVLTF. The CDR3 DNA follows: TGTGCCAGCAGCTTTTCGCACCCGGGACAGGTGACTTCTGGGGCCAACGTCCTGACTTTC. Full variable domain (remainder filled in from reference TRBV5-4 and TRBJ2-6): ETGVTQSPTHLIKTRGQQVTLRCSSQSGHNTVSWYQQALGQGPQFIFQYYREEENGRGNFPPRFSGLQFPNYSSELNVNALELDDSALYLCASSFSHPGQVTSGANVLTFGAGSRLTVL.

The chain combines TRBV5-6 with TRBJ1-2; 7 nucleotides agree with TRBD1. Looked up from germline, CDR1 is SGHDT and CDR2 is YYEEEE. The CDR3 covers 14 residues. V dropped 5 bases and J dropped 6; count of bases not matched to a gene: 10. CDR3 sequence: CASSPRQGLHGYTF. CDR3 in DNA: TGTGCCAGCAGTCCGAGACAGGGTCTCCATGGCTACACCTTC.

The J gene is TRBJ2-5, the V gene TRBV4-1, with 7 bases matching TRBD2. CDR1 is MGHRA and CDR2 is YSYEKL in the germline V gene. With V trimmed by 1 base and J by 4 bases, 6 bases remained unmatched. This CDR3 has 15 residues. The CDR3 bases are TGCGCCAGCAGCCAAGGACGGACTAGAGGAGAGACCCAGTACTTC. Protein product: CASSQGRTRGETQYF.

Only a few counts were recorded for this clone. The rearrangement uses TRBV14 and TRBJ2-1; 7 bases match TRBD1. CDR1 SGHDN and CDR2 FVKESK come from the germline V gene. The junction had 7 bases not matched to a gene; V was cut back by 5 bases and J by 6 bases. This CDR3 is 14 amino acids long. The CDR3 sequence is CASSNYRGRNEQFF. The CDR3, as DNA: TGTGCCAGCAGCAACTACAGGGGCCGCAATGAGCAGTTCTTC.

This chain connects TRBV27 to TRBJ2-7, with D unclear. Trimming removed 6 bases from V and 4 bases from J, with 13 bases in between. CDR1 and CDR2 (germline): MNHEY, SMNVEV (reference sequence). The CDR3 is made up of 13 amino acids. The chain's CDR3 is CASSPKVGYEQYF. The CDR3 nucleotides are TGTGCCAGCAGCCCGAAGGTAGGGTACGAGCAGTACTTC.

The gene calls are TRBV7-9 and TRBJ1-2; a weak D match, TRBD1 (6 bases). In germline, CDR1 is SEHNR, CDR2 FQNEAQ (reference sequence). V lost 5 bases to trimming and J lost 9 bases, with 13 bases between them. The CDR3 is 12 amino acids. The CDR3 DNA is TGTGCCAGCAGCGCCGTTCAGGGGAGCTACACCTTC. Its protein product is CASSAVQGSYTF.

The CDR3 here is CASSRDPIRTDTQYF. The CDR3 DNA reads TGTGCCAGCAGCCGCGACCCGATCCGCACAGATACGCAGTATTTT. This chain links TRBV9 with TRBJ2-3, with unresolved D. The V and J ends lost 4 bases and 1 base respectively, with 13 bases between them. The CDR3 has 15 residues. Germline V gene sequence: CDR1 SGDLS, CDR2 YYNGEE. Full variable domain (rest looked up from reference TRBV9 and TRBJ2-3): DSGVTQTPKHLITATGQRVTLRCSPRSGDLSVYWYQQSLDQGLQFLIQYYNGEERAKGNILERFSAQQFPDLHSELNLSSLELGDSALYFCASSRDPIRTDTQYFGPGTRLTVL.

V and J are TRBV29-1 and TRBJ2-7, with D perhaps TRBD2 (5 bases). Trimming took off 7 bases at V and 3 bases at J, with 16 bases between the two ends. CDR1 and CDR2 from the germline V gene are SQVTM and ANQGSEA. The CDR3 length is 13 residues. CDR3 sequence (DNA): TGCAGCGGATTAGGACTCTTCGGCTACGAGCAGTACTTC. Residues: CSGLGLFGYEQYF.

J is TRBJ1-2 and V is TRBV5-1; a possible D gene is TRBD1 (6 bases). There are 13 residues in the CDR3. Trimming pared 4 bases from V and 7 bases from J, leaving 14 bases between. Germline values: CDR1 SGHRS, CDR2 YFSETQ. CDR3 nucleotide sequence: TGCGCCAGCAGCCCTGAACAGGGAGGTGGCTACACCTTC. As protein: CASSPEQGGGYTF.

This chain uses TRBV4-3 with TRBJ2-1; D is uncertain. Trimming cost V 1 base and J 1 base, with 14 bases left between them. The length of the CDR3 is 17 residues. CDR1 and CDR2 (germline): LGHNA, YSLEER. CDR3 loop: CASSQGVRRRSYNEQFF. The CDR3 DNA sequence: TGCGCCAGCAGCCAAGGGGTCAGACGGAGATCCTACAATGAGCAGTTCTTC.

This chain uses TRBV29-1 with TRBJ2-7, with 14 bases matching TRBD2. The germline V gene has CDR1 SQVTM and CDR2 ANQGSEA. The CDR3 has 15 residues. The junction had 8 bases not matched to a gene; V was cut back by 6 bases and J by 4 bases. The CDR3 protein is CSVGTSGRGGYEQYF. The DNA for the CDR3 is TGCAGCGTGGGGACTAGCGGGAGAGGAGGGTACGAGCAGTACTTC.

This clone appeared a few times. The chain employs TRBV7-9 and TRBJ1-5, with D tentatively TRBD1 (5 bases). In germline, CDR1 is SEHNR, CDR2 FQNEAQ (reference sequence). The CDR3 totals 12 residues. V was pared by 3 bases and J by 8 bases, with 8 bases between. The CDR3 sequence is CASSLGVEPQHF. The CDR3 DNA reads as TGTGCCAGCAGCTTGGGGGTCGAGCCCCAGCATTTT.

The CDR3 is CASSQTSGSLDEQYF. The CDR3, as DNA: TGTGCCAGCTCACAAACTAGCGGGAGCCTCGACGAGCAGTACTTC. The chain carries TRBV18 and TRBJ2-7, with 11 bases fitting TRBD2. The CDR3 runs to 15 residues. The J segment lost 5 bases and the V segment lost 4 bases, leaving 7 bases of the junction unmatched. Germline-derived CDR1 and CDR2 are KGHSH and LQKENI.